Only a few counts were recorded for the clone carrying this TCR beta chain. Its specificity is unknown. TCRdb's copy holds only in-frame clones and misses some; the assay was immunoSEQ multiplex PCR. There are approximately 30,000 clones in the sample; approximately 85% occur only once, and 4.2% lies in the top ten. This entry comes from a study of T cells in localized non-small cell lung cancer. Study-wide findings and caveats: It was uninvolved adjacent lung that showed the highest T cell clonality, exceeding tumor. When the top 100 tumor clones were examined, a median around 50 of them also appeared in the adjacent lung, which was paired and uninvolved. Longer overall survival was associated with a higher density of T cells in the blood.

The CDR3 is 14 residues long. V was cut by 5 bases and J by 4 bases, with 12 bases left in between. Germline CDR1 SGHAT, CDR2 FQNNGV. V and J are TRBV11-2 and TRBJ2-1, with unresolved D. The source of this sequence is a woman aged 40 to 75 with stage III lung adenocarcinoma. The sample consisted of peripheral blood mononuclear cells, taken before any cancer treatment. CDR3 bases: TGTGCCAGCAGCCTCGAACAGTTATACAATGAGCAGTTCTTC. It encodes CASSLEQLYNEQFF. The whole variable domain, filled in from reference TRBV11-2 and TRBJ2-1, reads EAGVAQSPRYKIIEKRQSVAFWCNPISGHATLYWYQQILGQGPKLLIQFQNNGVVDDSQLPKDRFSAERLKGVDSTLKIQPAKLEDSAVYLCASSLEQLYNEQFFGPGTRLTVL.